The T cell receptor beta chain described here comes from a study of cytomegalovirus exposure and HLA in healthy donors. Losses at the gene ends were 5 bases for V and 8 bases for J; bases not matched to a gene: 5. The CDR3 runs to 13 residues. In germline, CDR1 is SGHVS, CDR2 FQNEAQ. In the PCR, 60 Vbeta and 13 Jbeta primers were used. The repertoire was sequenced with immunoSEQ multiplex PCR; TCRdb's copy has only in-frame clones and lacks some. The data show about 96,000 clones, 65% to 75% seen once. With regard to this clone: Its antigen is undetermined.

Findings of the study overall: HLA alleles showed associations with around 15,000 TCR beta sequences in a later analysis, at a 0.05 false discovery rate. Some TCR beta chains (roughly 150 of them) were listed as cytomegalovirus-associated.

This rearrangement joins TRBV7-8 to TRBJ1-2; 10 bases fit TRBD1. Sequencing was done on a sample of PBMCs. The sequence was collected from a female donor in good health and CMV-seropositive. CDR3 nucleotides: TGTGCCAGCAGCCATGACAGGGGGCGCGGCTACACCTTC. Its protein product is CASSHDRGRGYTF.